Listed below are T cell receptor beta chains from one sample, sequenced in a study of blood T cell repertoires in COVID-19. Clones were sequenced by immunoSEQ multiplex PCR, and TCRdb holds only the in-frame ones, with some missing. The table includes 200,000 to 300,000 clones, over 75% detected once. Sequenced sample: peripheral blood. The receptors here all came from a human donor in a cohort sampled during active COVID-19. Both conserved end residues are part of each CDR3.

v_call cdr3_aa
TRBV12-3/TRBV12-4 CASSWGGLYGYTF
TRBV19 CASSLTRDSFYGYTF
TRBV28 CASRGQGANTEAFF
TRBV5-4 CASSADRYEQYF
TRBV5-8 CASSADQGGGYTF
TRBV2 CASNLGVESSPLHF
TRBV3-1/TRBV3-2 CASSLTGTSNQPQHF
TRBV10-3 CATGQGTTNEKLFF
TRBV5-1 CASSLPGAYEQYF
TRBV19 CASSTGGPEQYF
TRBV2 CASRTSGGLPRTDTQYF
TRBV15 CATSSPRRSRLEKLFF
TRBV7-3 CASSPPVAGELFF
TRBV5-4 CASSLAESGNQPQHF
TRBV30 CAWSTDRGQRAAFF
TRBV7-9 CASHLASEAFF
TRBV5-4 CASSDMIFTGLNYEQYF
TRBV6-5 CASSYRSMSSYEQYF
TRBV29-1 CSVTESGANVLTF
TRBV7-2 CASSPVGRSNTIYF